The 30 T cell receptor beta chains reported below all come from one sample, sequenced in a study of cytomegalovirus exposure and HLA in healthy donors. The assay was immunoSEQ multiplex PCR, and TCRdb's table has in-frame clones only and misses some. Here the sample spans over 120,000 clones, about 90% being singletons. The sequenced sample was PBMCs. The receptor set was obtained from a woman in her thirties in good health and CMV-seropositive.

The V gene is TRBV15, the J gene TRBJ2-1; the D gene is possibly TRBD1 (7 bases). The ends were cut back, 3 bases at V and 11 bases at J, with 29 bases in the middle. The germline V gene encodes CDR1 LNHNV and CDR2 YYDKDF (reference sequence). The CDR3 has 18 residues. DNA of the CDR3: TGTGCCACCAGCAGCTTCCGAGGGCGGGACAGCGGTACAATGAAGCAGTTCTTC. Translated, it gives CATSSFRGRDSGTMKQFF.

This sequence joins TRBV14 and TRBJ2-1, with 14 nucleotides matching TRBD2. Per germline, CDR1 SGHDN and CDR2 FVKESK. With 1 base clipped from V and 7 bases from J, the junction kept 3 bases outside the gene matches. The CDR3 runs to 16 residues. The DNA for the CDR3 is TGTGCCAGCAGCCAAGGACTAGCGGGAGGGCAAAATGAGCAGTTCTTC. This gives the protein CASSQGLAGGQNEQFF.

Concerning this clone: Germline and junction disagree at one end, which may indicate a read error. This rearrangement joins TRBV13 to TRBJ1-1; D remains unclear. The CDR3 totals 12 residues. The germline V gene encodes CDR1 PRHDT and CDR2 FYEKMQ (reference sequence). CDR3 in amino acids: CASSVGNTEAFF. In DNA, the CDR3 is TGTGCCAGCAGCGTAGGTAATACTGAAGCTTTCTTT. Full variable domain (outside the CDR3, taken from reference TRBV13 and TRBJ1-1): AAGVIQSPRHLIKEKRETATLKCYPIPRHDTVYWYQQGPGQDPQFLISFYEKMQSDKGSIPDRFSAQQFSDYHSELNMSSLELGDSALYFCASSVGNTEAFFGQGTRLTVV.

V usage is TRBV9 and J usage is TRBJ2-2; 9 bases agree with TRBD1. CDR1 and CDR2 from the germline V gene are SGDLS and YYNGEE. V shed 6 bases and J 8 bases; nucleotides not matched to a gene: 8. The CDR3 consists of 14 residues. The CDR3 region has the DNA TGTGCCAGCAACCCGGGACAGGGTGGTGGGGAGCTGTTTTTT. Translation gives CASNPGQGGGELFF.

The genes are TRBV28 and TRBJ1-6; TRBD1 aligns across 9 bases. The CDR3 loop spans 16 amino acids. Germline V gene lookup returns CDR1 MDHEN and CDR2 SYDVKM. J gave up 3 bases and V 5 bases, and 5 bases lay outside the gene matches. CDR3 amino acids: CASSTTGGDYNSPLHF. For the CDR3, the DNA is TGTGCCAGCAGTACGACAGGGGGAGACTATAATTCACCCCTCCACTTT.

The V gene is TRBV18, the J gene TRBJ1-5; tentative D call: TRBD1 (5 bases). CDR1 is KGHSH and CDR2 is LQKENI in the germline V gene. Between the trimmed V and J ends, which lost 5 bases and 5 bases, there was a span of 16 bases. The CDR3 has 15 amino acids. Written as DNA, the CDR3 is TGTGCCAGCTCAAACCTTCAGGGTTGGGATCAGCCCCAGCATTTT. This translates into CASSNLQGWDQPQHF.

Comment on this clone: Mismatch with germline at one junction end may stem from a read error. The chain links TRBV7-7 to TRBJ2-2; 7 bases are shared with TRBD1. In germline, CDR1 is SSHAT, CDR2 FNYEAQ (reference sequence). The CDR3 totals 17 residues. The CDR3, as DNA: TGTGCTAGCAGCTTGCGGACTCCCACAGGGGCGACCGGGGAGCTGTTTTTT. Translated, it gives CASSLRTPTGATGELFF. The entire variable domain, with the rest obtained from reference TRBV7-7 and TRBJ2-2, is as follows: GAGVSQSPRYKVTKRGQDVTLRCDPISSHATLYWYQQALGQGPEFLTYFNYEAQPDKSGLPSDRFSAERPEGSISTLTIQRTEQRDSAMYRCASSLRTPTGATGELFFGEGSRLTVL.

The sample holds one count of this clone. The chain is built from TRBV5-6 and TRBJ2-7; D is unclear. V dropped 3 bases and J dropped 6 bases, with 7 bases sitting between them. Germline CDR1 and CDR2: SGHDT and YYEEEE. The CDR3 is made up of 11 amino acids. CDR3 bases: TGTGCCAGCAGCTCCCGGTCCGAGCAGTACTTC. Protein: CASSSRSEQYF.

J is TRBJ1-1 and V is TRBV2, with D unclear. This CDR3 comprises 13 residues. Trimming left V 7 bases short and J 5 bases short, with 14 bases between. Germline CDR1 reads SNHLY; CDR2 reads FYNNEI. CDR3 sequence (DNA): TGTGCCAGCAAGGAGGGTGGCGGAACTGAAGCTTTCTTT. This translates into CASKEGGGTEAFF.

The CDR3 loop is CASSGLRDRGPYGYTF. The DNA for the CDR3 is TGTGCCAGCAGCGGCCTCCGGGACAGGGGGCCCTATGGCTACACCTTC. This rearrangement joins TRBV9 to TRBJ1-2; TRBD1 aligns across 12 bases. The V gene end was trimmed by 3 bases and the J gene end by 4 bases; junction bases not matched to a gene: 7. Germline CDR1 reads SGDLS; CDR2 reads YYNGEE. This CDR3 is 16 amino acids long.

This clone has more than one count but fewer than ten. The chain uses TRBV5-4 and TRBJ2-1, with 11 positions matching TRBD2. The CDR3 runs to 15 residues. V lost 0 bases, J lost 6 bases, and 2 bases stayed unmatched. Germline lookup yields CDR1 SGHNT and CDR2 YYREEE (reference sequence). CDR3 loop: CASSLGLAGSNEQFF. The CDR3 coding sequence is TGTGCCAGCAGCTTGGGACTAGCGGGGTCCAATGAGCAGTTCTTC.

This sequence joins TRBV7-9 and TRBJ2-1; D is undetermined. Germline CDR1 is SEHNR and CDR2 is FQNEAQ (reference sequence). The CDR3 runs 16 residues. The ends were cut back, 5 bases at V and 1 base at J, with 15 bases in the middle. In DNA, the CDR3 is TGTGCCAGCAGCCCCCCAGACTCCTGGTCCTACAATGAGCAGTTCTTC. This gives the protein CASSPPDSWSYNEQFF.

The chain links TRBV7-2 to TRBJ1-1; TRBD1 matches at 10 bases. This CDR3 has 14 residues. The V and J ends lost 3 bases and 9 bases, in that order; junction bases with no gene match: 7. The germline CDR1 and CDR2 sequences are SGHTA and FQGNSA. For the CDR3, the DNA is TGTGCCAGCAGCTTCTCGACAGGGGGCTTAAAAGCTTTCTTT. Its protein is CASSFSTGGLKAFF.

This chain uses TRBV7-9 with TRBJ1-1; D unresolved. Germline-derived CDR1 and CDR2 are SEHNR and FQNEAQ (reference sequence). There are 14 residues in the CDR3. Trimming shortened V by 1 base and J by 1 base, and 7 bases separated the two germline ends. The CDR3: CASSLEQSNTEAFF. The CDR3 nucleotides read TGTGCCAGCAGCTTAGAGCAATCGAACACTGAAGCTTTCTTT. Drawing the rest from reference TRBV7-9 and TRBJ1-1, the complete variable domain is DTGVSQNPRHKITKRGQNVTFRCDPISEHNRLYWYRQTLGQGPEFLTYFQNEAQLEKSRLLSDRFSAERPKGSFSTLEIQRTEQGDSAMYLCASSLEQSNTEAFFGQGTRLTVV.

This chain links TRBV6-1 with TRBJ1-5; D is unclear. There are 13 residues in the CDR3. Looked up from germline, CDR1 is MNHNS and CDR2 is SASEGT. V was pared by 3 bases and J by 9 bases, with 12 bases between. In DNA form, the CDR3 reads TGTGCCAGCAGTGAGGAGCGATCGCTGCCCCAGCATTTT. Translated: CASSEERSLPQHF.

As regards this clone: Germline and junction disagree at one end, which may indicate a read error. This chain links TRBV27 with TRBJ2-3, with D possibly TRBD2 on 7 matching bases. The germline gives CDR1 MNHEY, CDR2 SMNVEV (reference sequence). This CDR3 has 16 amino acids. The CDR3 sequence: CASSFGLGIPTGTQYF. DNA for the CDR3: TGTGCCAGCAGTTTTGGACTAGGTATTCCGACAGGTACGCAGTATTTT.

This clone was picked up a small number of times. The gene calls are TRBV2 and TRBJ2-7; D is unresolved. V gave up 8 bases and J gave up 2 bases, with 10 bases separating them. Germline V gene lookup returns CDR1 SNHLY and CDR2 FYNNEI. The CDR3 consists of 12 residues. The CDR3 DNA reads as TGTGCCAGCCTAGAGAAAACCTACGAGCAGTACTTC. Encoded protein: CASLEKTYEQYF.

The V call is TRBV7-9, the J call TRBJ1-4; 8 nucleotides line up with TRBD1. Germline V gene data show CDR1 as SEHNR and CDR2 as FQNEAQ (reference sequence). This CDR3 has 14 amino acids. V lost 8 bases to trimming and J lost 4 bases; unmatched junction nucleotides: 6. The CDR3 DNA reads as TGTGCCAGCGCTACAGGGGGAGATAATGAAAAACTGTTTTTT. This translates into CASATGGDNEKLFF.

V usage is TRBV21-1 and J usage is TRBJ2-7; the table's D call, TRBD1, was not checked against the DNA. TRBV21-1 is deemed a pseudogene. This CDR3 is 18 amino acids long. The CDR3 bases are TGTGCCAGCAGCAAAGTCCGTCGAAAGGGGCCCTCAACCTACGAGCAGTACTTC. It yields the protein CASSKVRRKGPSTYEQYF.

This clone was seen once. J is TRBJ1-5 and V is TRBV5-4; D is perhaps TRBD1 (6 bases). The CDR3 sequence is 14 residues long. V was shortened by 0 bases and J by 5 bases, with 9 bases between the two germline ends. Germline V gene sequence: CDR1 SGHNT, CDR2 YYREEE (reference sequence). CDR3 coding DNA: TGTGCCAGCAGCTTGGAGGGGGAACATCAGCCCCAGCATTTT. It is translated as CASSLEGEHQPQHF.

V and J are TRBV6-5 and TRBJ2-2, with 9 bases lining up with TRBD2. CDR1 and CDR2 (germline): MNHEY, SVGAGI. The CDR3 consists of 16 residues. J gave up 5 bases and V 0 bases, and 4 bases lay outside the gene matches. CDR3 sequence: CASSYSSGSGTGELFF. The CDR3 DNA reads TGTGCCAGCAGTTACTCTAGCGGGAGCGGGACCGGGGAGCTGTTTTTT.

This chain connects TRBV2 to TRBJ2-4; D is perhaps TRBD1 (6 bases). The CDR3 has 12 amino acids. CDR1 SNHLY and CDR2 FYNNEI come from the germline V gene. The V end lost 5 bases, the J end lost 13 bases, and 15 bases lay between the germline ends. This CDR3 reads CASSYRVVRQYF. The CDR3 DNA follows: TGTGCCAGCAGTTACAGGGTAGTGAGGCAGTACTTC. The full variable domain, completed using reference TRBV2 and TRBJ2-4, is EPEVTQTPSHQVTQMGQEVILRCVPISNHLYFYWYRQILGQKVEFLVSFYNNEISEKSEIFDDQFSVERPDGSNFTLKIRSTKLEDSAMYFCASSYRVVRQYFGAGTRLSVL.

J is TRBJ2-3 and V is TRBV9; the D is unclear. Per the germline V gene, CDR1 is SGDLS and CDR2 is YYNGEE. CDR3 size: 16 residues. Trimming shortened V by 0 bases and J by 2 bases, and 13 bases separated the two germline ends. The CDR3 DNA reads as TGTGCCAGCAGCGTAGAGATCGACGCGGACACAGATACGCAGTATTTT. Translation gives CASSVEIDADTDTQYF.

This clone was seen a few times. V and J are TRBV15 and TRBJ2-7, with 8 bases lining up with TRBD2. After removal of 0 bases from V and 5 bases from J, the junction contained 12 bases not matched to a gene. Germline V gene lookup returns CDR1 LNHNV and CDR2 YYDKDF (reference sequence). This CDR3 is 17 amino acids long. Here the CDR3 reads CATSRDQLGLEGNEQYF. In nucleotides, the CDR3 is TGTGCCACCAGCAGAGATCAACTGGGACTAGAGGGGAACGAGCAGTACTTC.

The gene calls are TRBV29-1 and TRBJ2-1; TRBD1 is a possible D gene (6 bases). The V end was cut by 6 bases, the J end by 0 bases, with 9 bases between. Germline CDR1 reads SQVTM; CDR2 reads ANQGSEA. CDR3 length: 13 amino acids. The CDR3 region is CSVDRSSYNEQFF. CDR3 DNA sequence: TGCAGCGTAGACAGGAGCTCCTACAATGAGCAGTTCTTC.

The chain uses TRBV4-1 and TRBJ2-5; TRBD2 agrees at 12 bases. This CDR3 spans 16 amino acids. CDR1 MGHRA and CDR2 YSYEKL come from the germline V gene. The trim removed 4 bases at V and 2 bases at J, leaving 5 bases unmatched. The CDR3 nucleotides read TGCGCCAGCAGCCCCCGACTAGCGGGGGTACAAGAGACCCAGTACTTC. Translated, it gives CASSPRLAGVQETQYF.

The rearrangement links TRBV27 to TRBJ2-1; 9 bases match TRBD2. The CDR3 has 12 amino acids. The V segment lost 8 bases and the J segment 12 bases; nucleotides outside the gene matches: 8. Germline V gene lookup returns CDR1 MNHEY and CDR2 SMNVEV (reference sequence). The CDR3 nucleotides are TGTGCCAGCTGGACTAGCGCGACAGGGCAGTTCTTC. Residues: CASWTSATGQFF.

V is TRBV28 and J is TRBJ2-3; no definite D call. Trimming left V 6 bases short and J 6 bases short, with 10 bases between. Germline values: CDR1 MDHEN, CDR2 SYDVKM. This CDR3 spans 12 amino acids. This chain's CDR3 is CASRAPLDTQYF. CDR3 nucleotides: TGTGCCAGCAGGGCCCCGTTGGATACGCAGTATTTT.

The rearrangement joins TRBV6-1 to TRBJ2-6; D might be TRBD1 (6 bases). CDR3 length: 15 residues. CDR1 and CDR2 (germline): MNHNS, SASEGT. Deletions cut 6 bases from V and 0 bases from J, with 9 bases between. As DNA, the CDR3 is TGTGCCAGCAGGCCACAGGGCTCTGGGGCCAACGTCCTGACTTTC. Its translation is CASRPQGSGANVLTF.

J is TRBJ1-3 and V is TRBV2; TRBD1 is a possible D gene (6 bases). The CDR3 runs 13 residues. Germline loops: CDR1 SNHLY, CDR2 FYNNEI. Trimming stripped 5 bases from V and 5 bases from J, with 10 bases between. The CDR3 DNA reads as TGTGCCAGCAGTTTCGACAGGCGAAACACCATATATTTT. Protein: CASSFDRRNTIYF.